One and the same sample provided the 2 T cell receptor beta chains below, sequenced in a study of blood T cell repertoires in COVID-19. The assay was immunoSEQ multiplex PCR, and TCRdb's table has in-frame clones only and misses some. The sample records about 300,000 clones, roughly 90% being singletons. The sequencing sample was made of peripheral blood. The receptors derive from a man aged 18 to 35 who had recovered from COVID-19.

The chain is built from TRBV18 and TRBJ2-3; TRBD2 is a possible D gene (6 bases). This CDR3 is built from 16 residues. Trimming shortened V by 2 bases and J by 4 bases, and 16 bases separated the two germline ends. CDR1 KGHSH and CDR2 LQKENI come from the germline V gene. CDR3 sequence reads: CASSPGGASLADTQYF. In nucleotides, the CDR3 is TGTGCCAGCTCACCAGGCGGGGCCTCGTTGGCAGATACGCAGTATTTT. Using reference TRBV18 and TRBJ2-3 for the parts outside the CDR3, the full variable domain is NAGVMQNPRHLVRRRGQEARLRCSPMKGHSHVYWYRQLPEEGLKFMVYLQKENIIDESGMPKERFSAEFPKEGPSILRIQQVVRGDSAAYFCASSPGGASLADTQYFGPGTRLTVL.

The chain links TRBV5-1 to TRBJ1-2, with 7 bases aligning to TRBD1. This CDR3 is built from 16 residues. Germline V gene sequence: CDR1 SGHRS, CDR2 YFSETQ. The V gene end was trimmed by 0 bases and the J gene end by 7 bases; junction bases not matched to a gene: 12. Here the CDR3 DNA reads TGCGCCAGCAGCTTGGATGGCTCCGAGGGGGCAGCTGGCTACACCTTC. It codes for CASSLDGSEGAAGYTF. Supplemented by reference TRBV5-1 and TRBJ1-2, the full variable domain reads KAGVTQTPRYLIKTRGQQVTLSCSPISGHRSVSWYQQTPGQGLQFLFEYFSETQRNKGNFPGRFSGRQFSNSRSEMNVSTLELGDSALYLCASSLDGSEGAAGYTFGSGTRLTVV.